This passage covers 15 T cell receptor beta chains from one sample sequenced in a study of blood T cell repertoires in COVID-19. Repertoires were generated with immunoSEQ multiplex PCR, while TCRdb's copy carries only in-frame clones and drops some. The top ten hold about 1.9% of the sample, which has some 97,000 clones, roughly 92% seen once. Sequencing used peripheral blood. The receptors stem from a man aged 45-60 years with active COVID-19.

V usage is TRBV6-2 or TRBV6-3 and J usage is TRBJ2-1, with TRBD2 matching 9 bases. The germline gives CDR1 MNHEY, CDR2 SVGEGT. The CDR3 loop spans 16 amino acids. The V and J ends lost 6 bases and 3 bases, in that order; junction bases with no gene match: 9. The CDR3 nucleotides are TGTGCCAGCAGCCGTACTAGCGGGCCCTTCTACAATGAGCAGTTCTTC. This gives the protein CASSRTSGPFYNEQFF.

The chain has TRBV7-2 and TRBJ1-3, with D possibly TRBD1 on 6 matching bases. Trimming stripped 6 bases from V and 0 bases from J, with 12 bases between. The CDR3 is made up of 15 amino acids. CDR1 is SGHTA and CDR2 is FQGNSA in the germline V gene. The CDR3 coding sequence is TGTGCCAGCAGTCAAGGACAGCTCTCTGGAAACACCATATATTTT. Translating it yields CASSQGQLSGNTIYF.

This clone was counted only a few times. J is TRBJ1-6 and V is TRBV5-4, with D possibly matching TRBD1 (5 bases). Trimming pared 0 bases from V and 3 bases from J, leaving 7 bases between. The CDR3 totals 15 residues. The germline CDR1 and CDR2 sequences are SGHNT and YYREEE (reference sequence). The CDR3 reads CASSLGQNYNSPLHF. The CDR3 region has the DNA TGTGCCAGCAGCTTGGGACAGAACTATAATTCACCCCTCCACTTT.

The CDR3 spells CSVPYQGLAGVGYNEQFF. As DNA, the CDR3 is TGCAGCGTCCCTTACCAGGGACTAGCGGGAGTGGGGTACAATGAGCAGTTCTTC. The V call is TRBV29-1, the J call TRBJ2-1; 14 bases match TRBD2. Losses at the gene ends were 6 bases for V and 4 bases for J; bases not matched to a gene: 14. Germline V gene data show CDR1 as SQVTM and CDR2 as ANQGSEA. The CDR3 contains 18 residues.

The V and J genes are TRBV6-5 and TRBJ1-2; D uncertain. CDR3 length equals 15 residues. CDR1 is MNHEY, CDR2 SVGAGI, per germline. Trimming cost V 2 bases and J 4 bases, with 14 bases left between them. CDR3 nucleotides: TGTGCCAGCAGTTACGATAGCTCTTCCACCTATGGCTACACCTTC. Protein product: CASSYDSSSTYGYTF.

The chain has TRBV4-1 and TRBJ1-5; TRBD1 might be the D (6 bases). The V gene lost 0 bases and the J gene lost 6 bases, with 18 bases spanning the gap. The CDR3 extends over 17 amino acids. Germline CDR1 and CDR2: MGHRA and YSYEKL. The CDR3 region is CASSQDGGRKIRQPQHF. The CDR3 region has the DNA TGCGCCAGCAGCCAAGATGGGGGCAGGAAGATTCGTCAGCCCCAGCATTTT.

The chain combines TRBV18 with TRBJ2-1; D is perhaps TRBD2 (6 bases). This CDR3 comprises 15 residues. The germline CDR1 and CDR2 sequences are KGHSH and LQKENI. The V end was cut by 3 bases, the J end by 4 bases, with 13 bases between. The CDR3 reads CASSPQGAGYNEQFF. CDR3 nucleotides: TGTGCCAGCTCACCGCAAGGGGCGGGGTACAATGAGCAGTTCTTC.

V and J are TRBV19 and TRBJ1-5; D is undetermined. The V gene's germline CDR1 is LNHDA and CDR2 SQIVND (reference sequence). The CDR3 length is 12 residues. V lost 6 bases and J lost 5, with 8 bases in between. The CDR3 DNA follows: TGTGCCAGTAGCATGTTAGATCAGCCCCAGCATTTT. Translated, it gives CASSMLDQPQHF. The complete variable domain, with remaining parts taken from reference TRBV19 and TRBJ1-5, reads DGGITQSPKYLFRKEGQNVTLSCEQNLNHDAMYWYRQDPGQGLRLIYYSQIVNDFQKGDIAEGYSVSREKKESFPLTVTSAQKNPTAFYLCASSMLDQPQHFGDGTRLSIL.

This clone has just one count. This rearrangement joins TRBV5-6 to TRBJ2-5, with 10 nucleotides matching TRBD1. The junction had 2 bases not matched to a gene; V was cut back by 0 bases and J by 3 bases. CDR1 and CDR2 (germline): SGHDT, YYEEEE. The CDR3 spans 15 residues. This CDR3 reads CASSLVGTGEETQYF. The CDR3 coding sequence is TGTGCCAGCAGCTTGGTCGGGACAGGGGAAGAGACCCAGTACTTC. Together with reference TRBV5-6 and TRBJ2-5, the CDR3 gives the full variable domain: DAGVTQSPTHLIKTRGQQVTLRCSPKSGHDTVSWYQQALGQGPQFIFQYYEEEERQRGNFPDRFSGHQFPNYSSELNVNALLLGDSALYLCASSLVGTGEETQYFGPGTRLLVL.

CDR3 region: CASRAAGAGGANVLTF. The CDR3 bases are TGTGCCAGCAGAGCGGCGGGGGCGGGAGGGGCCAACGTCCTGACTTTC. The chain combines TRBV7-9 with TRBJ2-6; D perhaps matches TRBD2 (7 bases). CDR3 length: 16 amino acids. V lost 6 bases and J lost 4, with 16 bases in between. Germline CDR1 reads SEHNR; CDR2 reads FQNEAQ (reference sequence).

The gene calls are TRBV9 and TRBJ2-2; TRBD2 might be the D (6 bases). CDR3 length: 15 residues. V lost 4 bases and J lost 4, with 14 bases in between. CDR1 is SGDLS, CDR2 YYNGEE, per germline. The CDR3 protein is CASSLTMGGTGELFF. CDR3 DNA sequence: TGTGCCAGCAGCCTCACGATGGGGGGCACCGGGGAGCTGTTTTTT.

As to this clone: At the DNA level, this CDR3 is encoded by other sequences in the same sample as well. V gene TRBV5-1 combines with J gene TRBJ2-3; the match to TRBD2 covers 10 bases. Trimming cost V 4 bases and J 2 bases; bases outside gene matches: 4. CDR3 length equals 15 residues. Germline values: CDR1 SGHRS, CDR2 YFSETQ. The CDR3 region is CASSPGLADTDTQYF. The CDR3 nucleotides read TGCGCCAGCAGCCCCGGACTAGCGGACACAGATACGCAGTATTTT.

This chain joins TRBV19 and TRBJ2-3; weak D call: TRBD2 (5 bases). Trimming stripped 3 bases from V and 1 base from J, with 11 bases between. The germline gives CDR1 LNHDA, CDR2 SQIVND (reference sequence). CDR3 length equals 15 residues. CDR3 sequence reads: CASSIEGTRTDTQYF. CDR3 DNA sequence: TGTGCCAGTAGTATCGAGGGCACCCGCACAGATACGCAGTATTTT.

The genes are TRBV30 and TRBJ2-6; 7 positions agree with TRBD1. Losses at the gene ends were 3 bases for V and 0 bases for J; bases not matched to a gene: 5. The CDR3 totals 16 residues. The germline gives CDR1 GTSNPN, CDR2 SVGIG (reference sequence). The CDR3 DNA is TGTGCCTGGAGCCGACAGGGAGTCTCTGGGGCCAACGTCCTGACTTTC. Residues: CAWSRQGVSGANVLTF. The full variable domain, with the rest looked up from reference TRBV30 and TRBJ2-6, is SQTIHQWPATLVQPVGSPLSLECTVEGTSNPNLYWYRQAAGRGLQLLFYSVGIGQISSEVPQNLSASRPQDRQFILSSKKLLLSDSGFYLCAWSRQGVSGANVLTFGAGSRLTVL.

The chain joins TRBV3-1 (or the pseudogene TRBV3-2) to TRBJ1-1; TRBD1 agrees at 8 bases. Germline CDR1 reads LGHDT; CDR2 reads YNNKEL (reference sequence). Trimming cost V 1 base and J 0 bases; bases outside gene matches: 4. This CDR3 has 16 amino acids. The CDR3 coding sequence is TGTGCCAGCAGCCAAGGAGGACAGGGATTGAACACTGAAGCTTTCTTT. This codes for CASSQGGQGLNTEAFF.